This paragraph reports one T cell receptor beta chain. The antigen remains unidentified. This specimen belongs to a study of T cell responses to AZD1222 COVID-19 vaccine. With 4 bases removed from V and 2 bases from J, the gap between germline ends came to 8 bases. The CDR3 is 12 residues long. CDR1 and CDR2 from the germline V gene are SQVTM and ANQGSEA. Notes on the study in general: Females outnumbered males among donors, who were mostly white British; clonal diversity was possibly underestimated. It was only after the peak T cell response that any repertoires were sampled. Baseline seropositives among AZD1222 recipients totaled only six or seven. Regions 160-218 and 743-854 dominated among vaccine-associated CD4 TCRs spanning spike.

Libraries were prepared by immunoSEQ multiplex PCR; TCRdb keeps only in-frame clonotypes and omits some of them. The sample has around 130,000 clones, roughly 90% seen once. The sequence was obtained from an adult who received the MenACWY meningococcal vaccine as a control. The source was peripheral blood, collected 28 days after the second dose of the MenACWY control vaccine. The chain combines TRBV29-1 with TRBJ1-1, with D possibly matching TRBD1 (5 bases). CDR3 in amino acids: CSVGGGNTEAFF. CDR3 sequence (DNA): TGCAGCGTTGGTGGGGGAAACACTGAAGCTTTCTTT.